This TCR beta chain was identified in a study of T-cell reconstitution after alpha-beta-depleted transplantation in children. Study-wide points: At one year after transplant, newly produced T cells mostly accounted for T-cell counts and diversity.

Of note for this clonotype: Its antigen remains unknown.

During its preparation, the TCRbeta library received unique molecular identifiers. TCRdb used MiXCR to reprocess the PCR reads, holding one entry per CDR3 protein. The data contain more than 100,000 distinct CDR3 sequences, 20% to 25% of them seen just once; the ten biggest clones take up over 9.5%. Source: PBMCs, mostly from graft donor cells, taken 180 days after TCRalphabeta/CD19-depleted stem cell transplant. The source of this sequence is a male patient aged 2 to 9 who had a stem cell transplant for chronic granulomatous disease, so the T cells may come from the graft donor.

CDR3 DNA: TGTGCCAGCAGGGTACAGGGGAGGCAAGAGACCCAGTACTTC. It codes for CASRVQGRQETQYF. The rearrangement joins TRBV12-3 or TRBV12-4 to TRBJ2-5; D perhaps matches TRBD1 (7 bases). The CDR3 contains 14 residues. The V end lost 6 bases, the J end lost 2 bases, and 13 bases lay between the germline ends.